This paragraph reports one T cell receptor beta chain. The data were obtained in a study of technical replicates of blood from several donors. TCRdb's table, derived via immunoSEQ multiplex PCR, lists solely in-frame clones and lacks some. This repertoire shows 60,000 to 90,000 clones, around 97% found once; its top ten account for around 0.18%. The V gene lost 0 bases and the J gene lost 4 bases, with 11 bases spanning the gap. The germline CDR1 and CDR2 sequences are SGHRS and YFSETQ. This CDR3 is 15 amino acids long. The TCR sequence derives from a human donor in good health. This chain joins TRBV5-1 and TRBJ1-3; D gene ambiguous. Sequenced input: T cells isolated from PBMCs. The CDR3 DNA reads as TGCGCCAGCAGCTTGGAAGGCCGGGAGGGAAACACCATATATTTT. Translation: CASSLEGREGNTIYF.